A single T cell receptor beta chain is shown here with its context. Its cognate antigen is unknown. As the library was built, unique molecular identifiers were attached to individual cDNA molecules. TCRdb independently ran MiXCR on the RACE reads; one entry per CDR3 protein. This table has fewer than 300,000 distinct CDR3 sequences, about 7.7% appearing once. CDR3 length equals 13 residues. Germline assignment: CDR1 SNHLY and CDR2 FYNNEI. V gave up 6 bases and J gave up 1 base, with 9 bases separating them. This sample is drawn from a study of human T cells and chemical hapten exposure. Study-wide background: In the sensitization step, 2% DPC was placed on roughly 2 cm by roughly 2 cm of upper inner arm skin.

Time point of the sample: pre-sensitization, week 0. Regarding treatment: therapeutic diphenylcyclopropenone sensitization with weekly scalp DPC. Regarding the study as a whole: Sensitizing with DPC caused no change in TCRs above 1 in 1000 frequency. Expanded TCRs grouped into significantly more large CDR3 similarity clusters than controls produced.

This clonotype was obtained from a man aged 18 to 29 with alopecia areata. Some clones in this sample may be carry-over from other donors' samples. The starting material was whole blood, obtained in connection with sensitization to the hapten diphenylcyclopropenone (DPC). The V and J genes are TRBV2 and TRBJ1-2; D is unclear. The CDR3 nucleotides read TGTGCCAGCAGGAGAGAGTTTAACTATGGCTACACCTTC. Translated: CASRREFNYGYTF.